Listed below are T cell receptor beta chains from one sample, sequenced in a study of blood T cell repertoires in COVID-19. Libraries were prepared by immunoSEQ multiplex PCR; TCRdb keeps only in-frame clonotypes and omits some of them. The sample has almost 55,000 clones; roughly 87% are singletons. The sample was peripheral blood. Receptors originate from a middle-aged man with active COVID-19. Each CDR3 is given with its conserved first and last residue. The order of the fields is D gene, V gene, clone size, J gene, CDR3 length, CDR3 protein, CDR3 DNA. D genes are given only for firm matches. Expanded clones are given a class, and other clones once, few, many or no size at all.

TRBD1	TRBV2	-	TRBJ1-4	14	CASRPQGAGEKLFF	TGTGCCAGCAGACCGCAGGGGGCCGGTGAAAAACTGTTTTTT
-	TRBV7-3	-	TRBJ2-7	13	CASRLEGRVEQYF	TGTGCCAGCAGGCTGGAGGGAAGGGTCGAGCAGTACTTC
-	TRBV28	-	TRBJ1-6	18	CASSPYGQPTSYNSPLHF	TGTGCCAGCAGCCCTTATGGACAGCCAACCTCCTATAATTCACCCCTCCACTTT
-	TRBV7-9	-	TRBJ1-4	14	CASSLGGGNEKLFF	TGTGCCAGCAGCTTAGGAGGTGGAAATGAAAAACTGTTTTTT
TRBD2	TRBV9	once	TRBJ2-3	16	CASSVGTSVSTDTQYF	TGTGCCAGCAGCGTAGGGACTAGCGTTAGCACAGATACGCAGTATTTT
TRBD2	TRBV19	-	TRBJ2-4	16	CASSMWGGSRENIQYF	TGTGCCAGTAGTATGTGGGGGGGGAGTCGGGAAAACATTCAGTACTTC
-	TRBV18	-	TRBJ2-5	15	CASSLKRDPGETQYF	TGTGCCAGCTCACTGAAGCGTGACCCCGGGGAGACCCAGTACTTC
-	TRBV5-8	-	TRBJ1-5	13	CASSLRSGQPQHF	TGTGCCAGCAGCCTCCGGAGCGGTCAGCCCCAGCATTTT
-	TRBV9	few	TRBJ2-3	13	CASSVGLADTQYF	TGTGCCAGCAGCGTAGGGTTAGCGGATACGCAGTATTTT
TRBD1	TRBV5-1	-	TRBJ2-7	15	CASSPGTGISYEQYF	TGCGCCAGCAGCCCCGGGACAGGGATTTCCTACGAGCAGTACTTC
-	TRBV14	once	TRBJ2-5	14	CASSPDVGRETQYF	TGTGCCAGCAGCCCCGATGTAGGGAGAGAGACCCAGTACTTC
-	TRBV11-2	-	TRBJ2-5	14	CASSFPYGVGTQYF	TGTGCCAGCAGCTTTCCCTACGGGGTCGGGACCCAGTACTTC
TRBD2	TRBV19	-	TRBJ2-1	14	CASSRLAGNNEQFF	TGTGCCAGTAGTAGACTAGCAGGGAACAATGAGCAGTTCTTC
TRBD2	TRBV7-9	-	TRBJ2-3	17	CASSLELAGGTHDTQYF	TGTGCCAGCAGCTTAGAACTAGCGGGAGGCACGCATGATACGCAGTATTTT
-	TRBV28	-	TRBJ1-1	13	CASSVRRASEAFF	TGTGCCAGCAGCGTTAGGAGGGCGTCTGAAGCTTTCTTT
-	TRBV29-1	-	TRBJ1-1	14	CSVPTGLGGTEAFF	TGCAGCGTACCGACGGGCCTAGGGGGCACTGAAGCTTTCTTT
-	TRBV12-3/TRBV12-4	-	TRBJ2-6	13	CASSYSGANVLTF	TGTGCCAGCAGCTACTCTGGGGCCAACGTCCTGACTTTC
TRBD1	TRBV11-1	-	TRBJ2-7	15	CASSSGQAKAYEQYF	TGTGCCAGCAGCAGCGGACAGGCGAAGGCCTACGAGCAGTACTTC
-	TRBV5-1	-	TRBJ1-2	12	CASSLGARGYTF	TGCGCCAGCAGCCTGGGGGCCCGGGGCTACACCTTC
TRBD2	TRBV9	-	TRBJ2-7	15	CASSVAAGAGYEQYF	TGTGCCAGCAGCGTAGCAGCGGGGGCCGGCTACGAGCAGTACTTC
TRBD2	TRBV27	once	TRBJ2-1	17	CASSFPAGTSGNNEQFF	TGTGCCAGCAGTTTCCCCGCCGGGACTAGCGGAAACAATGAGCAGTTCTTC
-	TRBV4-3	-	TRBJ1-1	14	CASSQDGGGTEAFF	TGCGCCAGCAGCCAAGATGGCGGGGGTACTGAAGCTTTCTTT
TRBD2	TRBV5-1	-	TRBJ2-7	17	CASSYRLAGGDDYEQYF	TGCGCCAGCAGCTACCGACTAGCGGGAGGCGACGACTACGAGCAGTACTTC
-	TRBV7-9	-	TRBJ2-1	14	CASSSQWAFSTQFF	TGTGCCAGCAGCTCCCAGTGGGCATTCTCAACCCAGTTCTTC
-	TRBV5-8	-	TRBJ1-5	17	CASSSPSGRPGNQPQHF	TGTGCCAGCAGCTCCCCCTCCGGGAGACCTGGCAATCAGCCCCAGCATTTT
-	TRBV5-1	-	TRBJ1-2	13	CASRDDTGYGYTF	TGCGCCAGCAGGGATGACACTGGCTATGGCTACACCTTC
TRBD2	TRBV27	once	TRBJ2-3	15	CASSLWREDTDTQYF	TGTGCCAGCAGTTTATGGCGGGAGGATACAGATACGCAGTATTTT
TRBD1	TRBV10-3	few	TRBJ1-1	18	CAISDPGTGVAGNTEAFF	TGTGCCATCAGTGACCCGGGGACAGGGGTTGCGGGGAACACTGAAGCTTTCTTT
TRBD1	TRBV5-1	-	TRBJ1-4	17	CASSLRGQGATNEKLFF	TGCGCCAGCAGCCTTAGAGGACAGGGGGCAACTAATGAAAAACTGTTTTTT
TRBD1	TRBV6-5	-	TRBJ1-1	12	CASRKQGSLAFF	TGTGCCAGCAGAAAACAGGGGTCCTTGGCTTTCTTT
-	TRBV19	-	TRBJ2-7	14	CASSDTGTGYEQYF	TGTGCCAGTAGTGACACCGGGACTGGCTACGAGCAGTACTTC
TRBD1	TRBV5-1	-	TRBJ2-5	15	CASSPGQAKQETQYF	TGCGCCAGCAGCCCGGGACAGGCTAAACAAGAGACCCAGTACTTC
-	TRBV28	-	TRBJ2-3	15	CASRGQGGGWDTQYF	TGTGCCAGCAGGGGCCAAGGGGGTGGTTGGGATACGCAGTATTTT
TRBD1	TRBV5-1	-	TRBJ2-5	15	CASSSFGTGQETQYF	TGCGCCAGCAGCTCATTCGGGACAGGCCAAGAGACCCAGTACTTC
TRBD2	TRBV10-1	-	TRBJ2-3	19	CASSPQTSGGPQHTDTQYF	TGCGCCAGCAGTCCTCAGACTAGCGGGGGACCCCAACACACAGATACGCAGTATTTT
TRBD1	TRBV6-2/TRBV6-3	-	TRBJ1-2	15	CASSFPGQGYYGYTF	TGTGCCAGCAGTTTTCCGGGACAGGGTTACTATGGCTACACCTTC
-	TRBV5-4	-	TRBJ1-2	13	CASNPGPGGGYTF	TGTGCCAGCAACCCGGGCCCTGGGGGGGGCTACACCTTC
TRBD1	TRBV15	-	TRBJ2-5	15	CATSRDRGRVETQYF	TGTGCCACCAGCAGAGACAGGGGGCGCGTAGAGACCCAGTACTTC
-	TRBV27	-	TRBJ2-7	14	CASRRQPNSYEQYF	TGTGCCAGCAGAAGACAGCCTAACTCCTACGAGCAGTACTTC
TRBD1	TRBV10-3	-	TRBJ1-5	16	CAISVGDRGINQPQHF	TGTGCCATCAGTGTAGGGGACAGAGGGATCAATCAGCCCCAGCATTTT
TRBD1	TRBV27	-	TRBJ1-2	16	CASSPQGQPLHYGYTF	TGTGCCAGCAGTCCCCAGGGACAGCCTCTTCACTATGGCTACACCTTC
-	TRBV14	-	TRBJ1-1	11	CASSRDTEAFF	TGTGCCAGCAGCCGCGACACTGAAGCTTTCTTT
TRBD1	TRBV3-1/TRBV3-2	-	TRBJ1-2	14	CASSQDRGGGGYTF	TGTGCCAGCAGCCAAGATCGTGGAGGGGGCGGCTACACCTTC
TRBD1	TRBV19	-	TRBJ1-6	15	CASTAGTVYNSPLHF	TGTGCCAGTACCGCCGGGACAGTCTATAATTCACCCCTCCACTTT
-	TRBV7-3	-	TRBJ1-1	14	CASSLQGGHTEAFF	TGTGCCAGCAGCTTACAGGGAGGGCACACTGAAGCTTTCTTT
TRBD2	TRBV3-1/TRBV3-2	once	TRBJ2-5	16	CASSQGVGLGQETQYF	TGTGCCAGCAGCCAAGGAGTGGGACTAGGCCAAGAGACCCAGTACTTC
-	TRBV11-3	-	TRBJ2-3	14	CASSAGGSGDTQYF	TGTGCCAGCTCGGCCGGGGGATCCGGGGATACGCAGTATTTT
-	TRBV6-4	few	TRBJ1-1	15	CASSEESAGYTEAFF	TGTGCCAGCAGTGAGGAATCAGCGGGGTACACTGAAGCTTTCTTT
-	TRBV19	once	TRBJ1-5	20	CASSIDLRRHQNYSNQPQHF	TGTGCCAGTAGTATAGACCTTCGCCGACATCAAAATTATAGCAATCAGCCCCAGCATTTT
-	TRBV28	-	TRBJ1-1	15	CASSPGQNMNTEAFF	TGTGCCAGCAGTCCCGGACAGAACATGAACACTGAAGCTTTCTTT
TRBD2	TRBV5-6	-	TRBJ2-5	15	CASSFIAGGQETQYF	TGTGCCAGCAGCTTCATAGCGGGGGGCCAAGAGACCCAGTACTTC
-	TRBV6-6	-	TRBJ1-1	14	CASTGKSFNTEAFF	TGTGCCAGCACAGGCAAATCTTTTAACACTGAAGCTTTCTTT
TRBD2	TRBV4-1	-	TRBJ2-1	15	CASSQTRAGDNEQFF	TGCGCCAGCAGCCAAACTCGCGCGGGAGATAATGAGCAGTTCTTC
-	TRBV28	few	TRBJ1-2	14	CASSPSRTPSRYTF	TGTGCCAGCAGTCCCTCCCGGACACCTAGTCGGTACACCTTC
TRBD1	TRBV5-5	-	TRBJ1-2	15	CASSLVPGQGYGYTF	TGTGCCAGCAGCTTGGTTCCGGGACAGGGCTATGGCTACACCTTC